These 5 T cell receptor beta chains were all obtained from the same sample, sequenced in a study of CD8+CD57+ T cells in acquired aplastic anemia. It was genomic DNA that served as the template for profiling TCR beta VDJ and CDR3. MiXCR, run by TCRdb on the reads, gives a single entry per CDR3 protein. The table includes around 64,000 distinct CDR3 sequences, 50% to 70% detected once. Sequencing was carried out using sorted CD4+, CD8+, or CD8+CD57+ T cells (not recorded which) from PBMCs. These receptors were collected from a human donor in good health, serving as a control.

By share, this clonotype ranks as medium-sized. The chain carries TRBV15 and TRBJ1-5, with a possible D match to TRBD1 (5 bases). This CDR3 contains 17 residues. The V end was cut by 0 bases, the J end by 1 base, with 13 bases between. Germline values: CDR1 LNHNV, CDR2 YYDKDF (reference sequence). The CDR3 here is CATSREAPWGSNQPQHF. Here the CDR3 DNA reads TGTGCCACCAGCAGAGAGGCGCCTTGGGGCAGCAATCAGCCCCAGCATTTT. The full variable domain, rest sourced from reference TRBV15 and TRBJ1-5, is DAMVIQNPRYQVTQFGKPVTLSCSQTLNHNVMYWYQQKSSQAPKLLFHYYDKDFNNEADTPDNFQSRRPNTSFCFLDIRSPGLGDTAMYLCATSREAPWGSNQPQHFGDGTRLSIL.

The chain joins TRBV29-1 to TRBJ2-1; 7 bases line up with TRBD1. CDR1 is SQVTM, CDR2 ANQGSEA, per germline. The CDR3 spans 14 residues. V gave up 6 bases and J gave up 5 bases; unmatched junction bases: 10. The CDR3 DNA follows: TGCAGCGTCGTGGGACAGACCTCTCACAATGAGCAGTTCTTC. This encodes CSVVGQTSHNEQFF.

As for this clonotype: One end of the junction does not line up with germline, which may come from a read error. This chain uses TRBV10-1 with TRBJ2-7, with 10 positions matching TRBD2. Germline V lookup: CDR1 WNHNN, CDR2 SYGVQD (reference sequence). This CDR3 contains 16 residues. The CDR3 reads CASSESSSGSTGELYF. For the CDR3, the DNA is TGCGCCAGCAGTGAGTCGTCTAGCGGGAGTACCGGGGAGCTGTACTTC.

J is TRBJ2-2 and V is TRBV15; 10 bases line up with TRBD2. The CDR3 runs 16 residues. Per the germline V gene, CDR1 is LNHNV and CDR2 is YYDKDF (reference sequence). Trimming removed 3 bases from V and 6 bases from J; junction bases left unmatched: 7. The CDR3 sequence is CATSRVPSGSAGELFF. The CDR3 bases are TGTGCCACCAGCAGGGTTCCTAGCGGGAGTGCCGGGGAGCTGTTTTTT.

The rearrangement uses TRBV11-2 and TRBJ2-1, with TRBD2 identical over 8 bases. V lost 5 bases to trimming and J lost 7 bases; unmatched junction nucleotides: 7. Germline loops: CDR1 SGHAT, CDR2 FQNNGV. CDR3 length: 14 amino acids. The CDR3 nucleotides are TGTGCCAGCAGCCCCCAAAGCGGGGGAAATGAGCAGTTCTTC. It yields the protein CASSPQSGGNEQFF.